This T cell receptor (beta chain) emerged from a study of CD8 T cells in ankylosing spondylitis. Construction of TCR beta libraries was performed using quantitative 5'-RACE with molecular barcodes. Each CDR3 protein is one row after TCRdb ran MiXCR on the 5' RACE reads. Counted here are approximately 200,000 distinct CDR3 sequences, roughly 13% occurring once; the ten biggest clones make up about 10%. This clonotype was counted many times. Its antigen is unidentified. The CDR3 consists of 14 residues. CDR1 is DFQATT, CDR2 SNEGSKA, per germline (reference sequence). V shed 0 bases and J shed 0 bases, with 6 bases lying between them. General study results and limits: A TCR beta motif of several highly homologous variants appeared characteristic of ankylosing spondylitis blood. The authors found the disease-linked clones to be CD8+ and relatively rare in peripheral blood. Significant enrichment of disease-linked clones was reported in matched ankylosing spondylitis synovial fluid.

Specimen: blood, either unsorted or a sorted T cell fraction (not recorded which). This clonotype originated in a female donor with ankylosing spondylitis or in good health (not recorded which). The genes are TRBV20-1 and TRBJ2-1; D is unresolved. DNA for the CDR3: TGCAGTGCTAGAGATCCCCACTCCTACAATGAGCAGTTCTTC. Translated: CSARDPHSYNEQFF.